These T cell receptor beta chains were read from a single sample in a study of CD8+ T cells in alopecia areata. Method: immunoSEQ multiplex PCR; TCRdb's copy keeps in-frame clones and lacks some. The sample consists of 170,000 or so clones, around 63% of them appearing once. Sequenced here: CD4+ T cells sorted from blood, sampled at week 0. These receptors all stem from a human donor with alopecia areata. Each CDR3 is given with its conserved first and last residue. The D gene is left open where the match is weak. The listing skips clone size in some rows; elsewhere it reads once, few, many or a size class.

>-|TRBD2|TRBV2|TRBJ2-3
CASSEDGGGLTDTQYF
TGTGCCAGCAGTGAAGACGGCGGGGGGCTCACAGATACGCAGTATTTT
>-|TRBD1|TRBV29-1|TRBJ1-1
CSVDRGAEAFF
TGCAGCGTGGACAGGGGGGCTGAAGCTTTCTTT
>many|-|TRBV19|TRBJ1-1
CASRLSMNTEAFF
TGTGCCAGTAGACTCAGCATGAACACTGAAGCTTTCTTT
>few|TRBD1|TRBV11-2|TRBJ2-2
CASGPGQGGSWELFF
TGTGCCAGCGGCCCGGGACAGGGGGGTTCCTGGGAGCTGTTTTTT
>-|-|TRBV5-1|TRBJ2-5
CASSLEGGAAQETQYF
TGCGCCAGCAGCTTGGAAGGAGGGGCCGCACAAGAGACCCAGTACTTC
>-|-|TRBV15|TRBJ2-7
CATSRALFYEQYF
TGTGCCACCAGCAGAGCCCTTTTCTACGAGCAGTACTTC
>-|-|TRBV6-5|TRBJ1-2
CASSLGTAGGGYTF
TGTGCCAGCAGCCTCGGGACCGCCGGTGGGGGCTACACCTTC
>-|TRBD2|TRBV4-3|TRBJ2-3
CASSQTGLAGNPSTDTQYF
TGCGCCAGCAGCCAAACCGGACTAGCGGGGAACCCTAGCACAGATACGCAGTATTTT
>few|-|TRBV30|TRBJ2-7
CAWSRTYEQYF
TGTGCCTGGAGCCGGACCTACGAGCAGTACTTC
>few|-|TRBV7-2|TRBJ1-2
CASSFRQYGYTF
TGTGCCAGCAGCTTCAGACAGTATGGCTACACCTTC
>-|-|TRBV7-3|TRBJ2-6
CASSLGGAGANVLTF
TGTGCCAGCAGCTTAGGTGGGGCTGGGGCCAACGTCCTGACTTTC
>-|-|TRBV15|TRBJ2-3
CATSRVDTQYF
TGTGCCACCAGCAGGGTGGATACGCAGTATTTT
>few|-|TRBV4-3|TRBJ2-7
CASSQDVRGRGEQYF
TGCGCCAGCAGCCAAGACGTCCGGGGAAGGGGCGAGCAGTACTTC
>-|-|TRBV29-1|TRBJ2-5
CSAAGVGQRETQYF
TGCAGCGCCGCAGGGGTAGGGCAGAGGGAGACCCAGTACTTC
>-|TRBD1|TRBV29-1|TRBJ2-3
CSVPPPGQSVNTQYF
TGCAGCGTTCCTCCACCGGGACAGTCTGTGAATACGCAGTATTTT
>-|-|TRBV29-1|TRBJ2-1
CSAHRVHEQFF
TGCAGCGCACACAGGGTTCATGAGCAGTTCTTC
>-|-|TRBV2|TRBJ2-7
CDSSENPLDEQYF
TGTGACAGCAGTGAAAATCCTCTGGACGAGCAGTACTTC
>-|TRBD2|TRBV9|TRBJ2-3
CASSSRGTSGSTDTQYF
TGTGCCAGCAGCTCCCGCGGGACTAGCGGTAGCACAGATACGCAGTATTTT
>-|-|TRBV15|TRBJ1-6
CAASDGDSPLHF
TGTGCCGCGAGCGACGGGGATTCACCCCTCCACTTT
>-|TRBD1|TRBV30|TRBJ1-2
CAWGDRDYGYTF
TGTGCCTGGGGAGACAGGGACTATGGCTACACCTTC
>few|TRBD2|TRBV5-1|TRBJ2-5
CASSPGRGSQETQYF
TGCGCCAGCAGCCCGGGGCGGGGGTCCCAAGAGACCCAGTACTTC
>-|-|TRBV30|TRBJ1-2
CAWSVMGAYGYTF
TGTGCCTGGAGTGTGATGGGGGCGTATGGCTACACCTTC
>-|-|TRBV2|TRBJ1-2
CASSTGNYGYTF
TGTGCCAGCAGTACAGGGAACTATGGCTACACCTTC
>-|-|TRBV4-3|TRBJ1-2
CASSQDMRAGSYYGYTF
TGCGCCAGCAGCCAAGACATGCGGGCAGGGAGTTACTATGGCTACACCTTC
>-|-|TRBV4-2|TRBJ2-5
CASSQDLQGRETQYF
TGTGCCAGCAGCCAAGATTTGCAGGGTAGGGAGACCCAGTACTTC
>-|TRBD2|TRBV7-2|TRBJ2-3
CASSRLAGGHGPTDTQYF
TGTGCCAGCAGCCGGCTAGCGGGGGGACACGGCCCCACAGATACGCAGTATTTT
>-|TRBD1|TRBV7-2|TRBJ1-1
CASSSPTGRMNTEAFF
TGTGCCAGCAGCTCTCCGACAGGGCGTATGAACACTGAAGCTTTCTTT
>-|-|TRBV7-2|TRBJ2-3
CASSLALGQTDTQYF
TGTGCCAGCAGCTTAGCGTTGGGTCAAACAGATACGCAGTATTTT
>-|-|TRBV7-2|TRBJ2-1
CASSSDIRQRQFF
TGTGCCAGCAGCTCGGACATTCGTCAAAGGCAGTTCTTC
>few|-|TRBV30|TRBJ1-6
CAWRNDNSPLHF
TGTGCCTGGAGGAACGATAATTCACCCCTCCACTTT
>few|TRBD2|TRBV18|TRBJ2-3
CASSPRLALSTDTQYF
TGTGCCAGCTCACCAAGACTAGCGTTAAGCACAGATACGCAGTATTTT
>-|-|TRBV6-5|TRBJ1-1
CASRLRRSHEAFF
TGTGCCAGCAGACTAAGGAGAAGTCATGAAGCTTTCTTT
>-|-|TRBV10-2|TRBJ2-3
CASSGGDTQYF
TGCGCCAGCAGTGGGGGGGATACGCAGTATTTT
>-|-|TRBV30|TRBJ2-1
CAWGTGTLKHEQFF
TGTGCCTGGGGTACAGGGACTCTAAAGCATGAGCAGTTCTTC
>many|-|TRBV5-1|TRBJ2-3
CASSLRDLGTDTQYF
TGCGCCAGCAGCCTCCGGGACTTGGGAACAGATACGCAGTATTTT
>few|-|TRBV7-3|TRBJ1-1
CASSGTVNTEAFF
TGTGCCAGCAGCGGTACAGTGAACACTGAAGCTTTCTTT
>few|TRBD1|TRBV28|TRBJ1-3
CASTPPAGGNGNTIYF
TGTGCCAGCACCCCGCCAGCAGGGGGCAATGGAAACACCATATATTTT
>-|-|TRBV30|TRBJ1-6
CAWSEESNSPLHF
TGTGCCTGGAGTGAGGAGTCCAATTCACCCCTCCACTTT
>-|-|TRBV7-2|TRBJ2-2
CASSLVGTGTGELFF
TGTGCCAGCAGCTTAGTCGGGACTGGCACCGGGGAGCTGTTTTTT
>-|-|TRBV11-2|TRBJ2-4
CASSRDTKNIQYF
TGTGCCAGCAGCCGGGACACCAAAAACATTCAGTACTTC
>-|TRBD1|TRBV5-1|TRBJ2-7
CASSGTDYEQYF
TGCGCCAGCTCCGGGACAGACTACGAGCAGTACTTC
>-|-|TRBV29-1|TRBJ2-1
CSVARKLGHEQFF
TGCAGCGTTGCCCGCAAACTAGGCCATGAGCAGTTCTTC
>-|TRBD1|TRBV30|TRBJ1-1
CAWGTGANTEAFF
TGTGCCTGGGGGACAGGGGCGAACACTGAAGCTTTCTTT
>-|-|TRBV29-1|TRBJ2-3
CSVRESSLADTQYF
TGCAGCGTACGGGAGTCCTCGTTGGCAGATACGCAGTATTTT
>-|-|TRBV5-4|TRBJ2-7
CASSLLVGSSYEQYF
TGTGCCAGCAGTTTGCTTGTAGGCTCGTCCTACGAGCAGTACTTC
>-|-|TRBV13|TRBJ1-2
CASSHSGGSYGYTF
TGTGCCAGCAGCCACTCGGGAGGGTCCTATGGCTACACCTTC
>once|TRBD1|TRBV30|TRBJ2-1
CAWSVGQGRFF
TGTGCCTGGAGTGTAGGACAGGGACGGTTCTTC
>-|-|TRBV5-6|TRBJ1-2
CASSLGRNYGYTF
TGTGCCAGCAGCTTGGGAAGGAACTATGGCTACACCTTC
>-|-|TRBV5-1|TRBJ2-7
CASSPSTGPYEQYF
TGCGCCAGCAGCCCGAGCACGGGACCCTACGAGCAGTACTTC
>few|-|TRBV7-2|TRBJ1-2
CASSPLRGAGGYTF
TGTGCCAGCAGCCCCCTTCGGGGGGCGGGTGGCTACACCTTC
>-|TRBD1|TRBV29-1|TRBJ2-3
CSVRGAGGTQYF
TGCAGCGTTCGTGGGGCAGGGGGCACGCAGTATTTT
>-|-|TRBV15|TRBJ1-5
CATSRAHSNQPQHF
TGTGCCACCAGCAGAGCTCATAGCAATCAGCCCCAGCATTTT
>-|-|TRBV25-1|TRBJ1-3
CASSEFGGIGNTIYF
TGTGCCAGCAGTGAGTTTGGGGGCATTGGAAACACCATATATTTT